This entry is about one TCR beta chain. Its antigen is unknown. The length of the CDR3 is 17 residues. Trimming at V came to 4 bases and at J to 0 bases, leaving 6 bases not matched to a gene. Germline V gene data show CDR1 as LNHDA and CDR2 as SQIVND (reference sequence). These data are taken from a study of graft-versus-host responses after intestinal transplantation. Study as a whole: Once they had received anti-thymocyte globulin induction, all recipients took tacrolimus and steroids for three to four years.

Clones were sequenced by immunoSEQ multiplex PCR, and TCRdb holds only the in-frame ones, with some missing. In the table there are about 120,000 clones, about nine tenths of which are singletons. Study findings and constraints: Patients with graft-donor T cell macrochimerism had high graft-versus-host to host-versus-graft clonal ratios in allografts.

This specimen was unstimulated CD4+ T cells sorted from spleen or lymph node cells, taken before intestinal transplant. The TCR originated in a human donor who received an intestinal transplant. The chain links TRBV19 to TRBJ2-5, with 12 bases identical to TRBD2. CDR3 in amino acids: CASSRLAGAGNQETQYF. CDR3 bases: TGTGCCAGTAGTAGACTAGCGGGAGCTGGGAACCAAGAGACCCAGTACTTC.